This T cell receptor beta chain was identified during a study of cytomegalovirus exposure and HLA in healthy donors. Study-level results: TCR beta V- and J-gene trimming, according to a later analysis, was linked to a missense DCLRE1C variant.

Unmatched junction bases numbered 7, after V lost 3 bases and J lost 5 bases. Germline V gene sequence: CDR1 SGHDT, CDR2 YYEEEE. The CDR3 spans 15 residues. It was with 60 Vbeta and 13 Jbeta primers that the PCR ran. The table came from immunoSEQ multiplex PCR; TCRdb's copy has only in-frame clones and leaves some out. This table has 100,000 or so clones, around 81% appearing once. Note on this clone: Its matching antigen is unknown.

The sample comprised PBMCs. The V gene is TRBV5-6, the J gene TRBJ2-1, with 8 bases identical to TRBD1. This sequence originates from a man aged 35 to 55 in good health and CMV-seropositive. As DNA, the CDR3 is TGTGCCAGCAGCTCAGGGGGCCGGTCGGACAATGAGCAGTTCTTC. Translating gives CASSSGGRSDNEQFF.